Given below is one T cell receptor (beta chain) in context. The antigen it recognizes is unknown. No base quality information exists; no much larger clone differs at one position. The same CDR3 is also encoded by other DNA sequences in this sample. Receptor amplification or capture employed the immunoSEQ multiplex PCR assay. For the multiplex PCR, a mixture combining 60 forward primers for TCR Vbeta segments and 13 reverse primers for TCR Jbeta segments was used. Amplification of the CDR3 region of rearranged TCR beta genes was performed with a multiplex PCR assay on genomic DNA. On the Illumina HiSeq System, the amplified TCR beta libraries were sequenced as 87-base-pair reads. The original pipeline was this. Across the 670 or so repertoires, a later analysis counted tens of millions of unique TCR beta chains, approximately 12 million of which were shared by at least two donors. To remove PCR and sequencing errors, raw reads were error-corrected and collapsed into unique sequences using a nearest-neighbor algorithm that merged closely related sequences. To assign V, D and J gene segments, CDR3 sequences were aligned to IMGT reference sequences. For a sequence to be retained, a match of at least six nucleotides was required to both a V gene segment and a J gene segment. Rearrangements were called productive when the CDR3 lacked stop codons and stayed in frame with V and J; all others were non-productive. CDR3 was defined by IMGT convention, running from the second conserved V-encoded cysteine to the conserved J-encoded phenylalanine. The earlier analysis of about 570 of the donors excluded any sequence lacking an unambiguous match to a single V gene segment. An earlier analysis of fewer than 750 of the donors classified V segments as functional when productive rearrangements were above 56.7% and as segregating when the standard deviation between donors was above 5%. A statistical classification framework was developed to diagnose cytomegalovirus status using the catalog of TCR beta chain sequences. V and J gene assignment, in a later analysis, came from comparing TCR nucleotide sequences with IMGT/GENE-DB human TR gene sequences. In a later analysis, CDR3 sequences and most-parsimonious VDJ recombination scenarios were assigned using the TCRdist pipeline. In a later analysis, every TCR beta chain was defined by the combination of its CDR3 amino acid sequence and its V-gene family, and reads without a unique V-gene family were dropped. A later analysis removed 592 highly shared, low-generation-probability nucleotide sequences to deal with suspected cross-contamination and a sequencing artifact. In a later analysis, a clonal expansion index was calculated for each public chain from normalized within-repertoire ranks of inferred template counts. In a later analysis, generation probabilities were computed using a VDJ recombination model fitted to out-of-frame rearrangements, and the results were checked against IGoR. In a later analysis, TCR-TCR, TCR-HLA and TCR-CMV co-occurrence was scored with hypergeometric tests, and a repertoire-size bias correction was applied to TCR pairs. To estimate false discovery rates, a later analysis permuted the HLA or CMV assignments 20 times. In a later analysis, co-occurring TCRs were grouped with DBSCAN, and TCRdist sequence similarity was added when clustering was performed within HLA-allele-positive subsets. Repertoires with fewer than 30,000 or more than 120,000 public chains were left out of co-occurrence clustering, as were several repertoires with anomalous nucleotide sharing. TCRdb obtained this table from immuneACCESS and retained in-frame rearrangements with V and J assigned. These tables miss some clones; where compared with another copy, unresolved V genes account for less than half of the shortfall, and the remainder is unexplained. From that table come the V and J calls and clone size; the DNA was used to work out D and trimming. The sample table shows roughly 160,000 clones, and 73% are seen once. The top ten constitute about 4.9% of the sample.

The CDR3 spans 15 residues, from the cysteine through the phenylalanine. Only the CDR3 DNA is retained, 45 bases long and in frame from the first base. CDR1 is given as LNHDA and CDR2 as SQIVND, both from the germline V gene (reference sequence). For this chain, trimming is 7 bases at the V end and 5 bases at the J end, and the number of junction bases without a gene match is 8. These data are taken from a study of cytomegalovirus exposure and HLA in healthy donors (dated by TCRdb to between 2016 and 2019). With regard to the full study: In an earlier analysis of 550 to 750 of the donors, less than 350 Gb of sequence data and just under 120 million unique TCR beta sequences from about 179 million T cells were reported. An early release that covered about 600 HLA-typed donors contained approximately 300 gigabases of sequencing data and tens of millions of unique TCR sequences. Of the 300 to 450 genotyped donors, around 81% fell in the genetic ancestry cluster associated with self-reported Caucasian donors. The study was designed to test whether signatures of past pathogen exposure could be identified by cataloging public T cell receptors. The study profiled the T cell repertoires of hundreds of subjects by immunosequencing and related them to cytomegalovirus serostatus. In addition to the first cohort of 666 subjects, a separate validation cohort of 120 different subjects was used. High-throughput TCR immunosequencing, statistical association of individual TCRs with disease status, and machine learning were combined to predict cytomegalovirus infection status. A later analysis re-examined previously published TCR beta repertoires from about 670 donors and added high-resolution HLA genotyping to investigate patterns of TCR occurrence. In the later analysis, no new phenotypic data were used to find candidate immune exposures; instead, reliance was placed on TCR beta sequences and their occurrence across donors. In an earlier analysis of roughly 600 of the donors, high-throughput TCR beta sequencing was used to judge whether each TCR beta V gene segment behaved as functional or pseudogenic. Alongside the repertoire data, information on donor age, sex, ethnicity and CMV serostatus was compiled. A later genetic analysis took genome-wide SNP genotypes for about 65% of the 666 donors and used that subset as a discovery cohort. Every repertoire in the discovery cohort had been generated on one and the same sequencing platform. Both class I and class II loci were covered by HLA typing, at four-digit resolution. The number of donors typed differed by locus, with 629-630 for A, B, C, DRB1 and DQB1, around 500 for DQA1, approximately 580 for DPA1, and approximately 470 for DPB1. Five DR-DQ haplotypes were treated as single units for association and clustering because of strong linkage in the cohort. Across 300 to 500 genotyped donors of the cohort, an average of about 220,000 unique TCR beta nucleotide sequences per donor were sequenced, and 15% to 20% of those sequences were non-productive.

Study-wide conclusions, independent of this receptor: For the cohort, immune exposure information was limited to CMV serostatus. A later genetic analysis associated a missense DCLRE1C variant with V-gene and J-gene trimming of TCR beta chains, and an independent cohort replicated the association. Roughly uniform sequencing depth across donors was assumed in presence/absence analyses, although this assumption may not hold. Most TCR sequences were observed very rarely across donors, whereas some public TCRs were present in many individuals. Correlated functional status among segregating V segments might reflect linkage disequilibrium, but an unknown experimental factor could not be ruled out. Some IMGT-functional V segments, including TRBV6-2 and TRBV6-3, could not be told apart with the 87-base-pair reads, so those segments were excluded. When HLA alleles, especially DR and DQ, strongly co-occurred, attributing TCR associations to individual alleles was difficult. A few of the identified cytomegalovirus-associated TCR beta chains were confirmed in vitro to be specific for cytomegalovirus antigens. The authors suggested that the approach could potentially be generalized to other disease states and immunological phenotypes. Most CMV-associated TCR beta chains appeared to be HLA-restricted in a later analysis, and the HLA associations seemed to be driven largely by CMV exposure. Because HLA typing was missing for some donors at each locus, association tests included only the typed subset. In a later analysis, several top co-occurrence clusters were reported to appear linked to parvovirus B19, influenza, CMV and Epstein-Barr virus. The cohort was sequenced for TCR beta chains only, and without alpha or paired-chain data the features that could be detected were limited. A later analysis associated 15,000 or so TCR beta sequences with specific HLA alleles at a false discovery rate of 0.05. A later analysis found that HLA-associated TCR beta chains were more clonally expanded and had lower generation probabilities than equally common non-associated chains. A cluster of highly shared sequence variants was judged likely to represent a technical artifact of the sequencing pipeline. Because counts were too low, approximately 18 rarely observed V segments, including chromosome 9 orphons, were excluded from the earlier analysis of several hundred of the donors. Compared with the roughly 710-donor mean, donors in an Asian-associated ancestry cluster had fewer N-insertions in productive TCRs, according to a later genetic analysis. In an earlier analysis of roughly 500 of the donors, most TCR beta V segments appeared in productive rearrangements about 90% or about 30% of the time, broadly matching IMGT annotations. According to a later analysis, TCR association rates differed among HLA loci, with DRB1 alleles showing the most associated TCRs and HLA-C alleles showing the fewest. Cytomegalovirus status was reported to be diagnosed by the classifier with high specificity and sensitivity in both the original and validation cohorts. A total of 150 or so TCR beta chains were listed by the study as associated with cytomegalovirus. A further reported finding was that TCR beta sequences accurately predicted the HLA-A and HLA-B alleles for most subjects in the first cohort.

In total, 630 or so healthy bone marrow donors made up the cohort. At the time of sampling, every cohort member was nominally healthy, though immune exposures that went unrecorded were likely present. The donor tested CMV seropositive, placing the donor among the 289 seropositive members of the cohort. A peripheral blood sample was provided by each donor, and peripheral blood mononuclear cells were used for TCR beta sequencing. Genomic DNA extraction from the blood cell samples was performed with the Qiagen DNeasy Blood Extraction Kit. The TCR sequence derives from a woman aged 18-29 years in good health and CMV-seropositive. What was sequenced was PBMCs. The chain is encoded by TRBV19 joined to TRBJ2-2; a stretch of 9 junction bases matches TRBD1. The CDR3 corresponds to CASNEGQGFTGELFF. The DNA sequence is as follows: TGTGCCAGTAATGAAGGACAGGGGTTTACCGGGGAGCTGTTTTTT.